This T cell receptor (beta chain) was captured in a study of T cells in Graves' hyperthyroidism and ophthalmopathy. Across the study: Upon initial diagnosis and before any treatment, peripheral blood was collected.

To note about this clonotype: Its specificity is not known.

Study findings and constraints: Also found in blood were most expanded thyroid clonotypes above 0.001. Ophthalmopathy was told apart from stable hyperthyroidism by a 13 V-J model.

Patients with uncontrolled infections, other autoimmune diseases, pregnancy or lactation were excluded. The CDR3 runs 17 residues. V shed 1 base, J shed 3 bases, and the junction held 13 bases outside the gene matches. Germline lookup yields CDR1 GTSNPN and CDR2 SVGIG (reference sequence). Template material for amplifying TCR beta CDR3 regions consisted of RNA transcripts. First-round RT-PCR targeting the TCR CDR3 was performed with the HTBI primer set. In TCRdb, the multiplex PCR reads were re-called with MiXCR into one record per CDR3 protein. In the table there are approximately 600,000 distinct CDR3 sequences, 20% to 25% of which are singletons.

The sequenced sample consisted of blood. The clonotype comes from a man aged 25 to 40 with Graves' ophthalmopathy. The chain combines TRBV30 with TRBJ2-7, with TRBD2 identical over 9 bases. The CDR3 nucleotides are TGTGCCTGGAGTGGGGTGGGGATTAGCGGGAGAGTCTACGAGCAGTACTTC. This encodes CAWSGVGISGRVYEQYF.